This T cell receptor beta chain was profiled in a study of cytomegalovirus exposure and HLA in healthy donors. It was with 60 Vbeta and 13 Jbeta primers that the PCR ran. TCRdb's table, derived via immunoSEQ multiplex PCR, lists solely in-frame clones and lacks some. Among roughly 170,000 clones, around 77% were seen once, and the ten largest hold approximately 1.6%. Germline assignment: CDR1 MNHEY and CDR2 SVGAGI. CDR3 length: 15 amino acids. V lost 0 bases and J lost 2; bases outside the gene matches: 4. The chain has TRBV6-5 and TRBJ2-7, with 7 positions matching TRBD1. The TCR comes from a woman aged 30 to 39 in good health and CMV-seronegative. What was sequenced was PBMCs. CDR3 in DNA: TGTGCCAGCAGTTACTCACAGGGGTCGACCTACGAGCAGTACTTC. It encodes CASSYSQGSTYEQYF.